Below, one T cell receptor (beta chain) is given with its context. The repertoire was sequenced with immunoSEQ multiplex PCR; TCRdb's copy has only in-frame clones and lacks some. The sample holds some 290,000 clones, about 77% seen once. The V end was cut by 5 bases, the J end by 4 bases, with 9 bases between. Germline V CDR1 and CDR2: SEHNR, FQNEAQ (reference sequence). The CDR3 extends over 13 amino acids. This entry is derived from a study of cytotoxic CD8 clonotypes in ibrutinib-treated CLL. The sequencing used PBMCs, collected before ibrutinib treatment. This sequence joins TRBV7-9 and TRBJ1-3; D not resolved. The TCR was taken from a human donor with chronic lymphocytic leukemia. The CDR3 protein is CASSLLTGNTIYF. CDR3 nucleotide sequence: TGTGCCAGCAGCCTACTTACCGGAAACACCATATATTTT. Full variable domain (remainder filled in from reference TRBV7-9 and TRBJ1-3): DTGVSQNPRHKITKRGQNVTFRCDPISEHNRLYWYRQTLGQGPEFLTYFQNEAQLEKSRLLSDRFSAERPKGSFSTLEIQRTEQGDSAMYLCASSLLTGNTIYFGEGSWLTVV.